This TCR beta chain originates from a study of T cell clonality in common variable immunodeficiency. Study results and caveats: What drives increased CVID clonality needs T cell subpopulation sequencing.

Repertoires were generated with immunoSEQ multiplex PCR, while TCRdb's copy carries only in-frame clones and drops some. The sample includes 45,000 to 55,000 clones, none of them occurring once. The table lists this clone with many counts. Antigen: not known. Heparinized whole blood, 5 to 8 ml, came from each donor. This clonotype originated in a person aged 18 to 75 in good health. Sequenced: peripheral blood mononuclear cells.

This CDR3 reads CAWADRASSGANVLTF. The part of the CDR3 DNA that was read is TGTGCCTGGGCGGACAGGGCCAGCTCTGGGGCCAACGTC. The chain joins TRBV30 to TRBJ2-6; 8 bases line up with TRBD1. From the germline J gene comes the end of the CDR3, since the read stops 3 residues before it. The CDR3 has 16 residues. Germline CDR1 and CDR2: GTSNPN and SVGIG (reference sequence). The trim removed 5 bases at V and 0 bases at J, leaving 6 bases unmatched.